This TCR beta chain came from a study of T cells expressing NK-cell markers. Study information: One of eight sequenced donors was HCMV-seronegative; the other seven were seropositive. Regarding the study as a whole: NKG2C+ dominant clonotypes from 5 to 7 donors made up about 1.0-7.5% of CD8+ T cells. Whether expanded NKG2C+ T cell clones recognized HCMV stayed uncertain.

The CDR3 is 12 residues long. Germline CDR1 reads MNHNS; CDR2 reads SASEGT. On this clonotype: Its cognate antigen is unknown.

With UMIs, 5'RACE template switching was used to make TCR beta cDNA. Following a re-call of the 5' RACE reads, TCRdb has one entry per CDR3 protein and lacks DNA. The sample is made up of approximately 6,000 distinct CDR3 sequences, and the top ten hold 60% of it. The source material was blood T cells: a sorted CD56 or NKG2C T cell subset, CD4+ or CD8+ T cells, or bulk PBMC T cells (not recorded which). The TCR was taken from a man younger than 35 in good health. This chain connects TRBV6-1 to TRBJ1-2; TCRdb outputs TRBD1, but without DNA this stays unchecked. CDR3 in amino acids: CASSDGARGLTF.